This passage covers 5 T cell receptor beta chains from one sample sequenced in a study of T cell changes during pregnancy in multiple sclerosis. Profiled with immunoSEQ multiplex PCR; TCRdb holds only in-frame clones, not every one. Of about 100,000 clones in the sample, 85% to 95% are singletons; the top ten hold 0.9%. Sequences were derived from peripheral blood, sampled before pregnancy. These TCRs come from a female donor with multiple sclerosis, enrolled in a pregnancy study.

This clone has just a few counts. This chain uses TRBV5-4 with TRBJ1-4; 10 bases align to TRBD1. In germline, CDR1 is SGHNT, CDR2 YYREEE (reference sequence). V lost 4 bases to trimming and J lost 7 bases; unmatched junction nucleotides: 4. This CDR3 has 14 amino acids. The CDR3 region is CASSMTGGGEKLFF. In DNA, the CDR3 is TGTGCCAGCAGCATGACAGGGGGCGGTGAAAAACTGTTTTTT.

The chain carries TRBV12-5 and TRBJ2-1; 9 bases are a match to TRBD2. V lost 6 bases and J lost 8; bases outside the gene matches: 11. This CDR3 has 15 residues. Germline V CDR1 and CDR2: LGHNT, FRNRAP. The CDR3 protein is CASGPVASGNYEQFF. The CDR3 DNA reads as TGTGCTAGTGGCCCTGTCGCTAGCGGGAACTATGAGCAGTTCTTC.

The V gene is TRBV4-2, the J gene TRBJ1-1, with D possibly matching TRBD1 (6 bases). This CDR3 is built from 16 residues. Between the trimmed V and J ends, which lost 4 bases and 0 bases, there was a span of 15 bases. Germline V gives CDR1 LGHNA, CDR2 YNFKEQ. CDR3 protein: CASSPGQSAMNTEAFF. The CDR3 bases are TGTGCCAGCAGCCCCGGACAGTCGGCTATGAACACTGAAGCTTTCTTT.

A note on this clone: A junction end diverges from the germline sequence, so it may reflect a read error. The rearrangement joins TRBV7-8 to TRBJ2-7; 14 positions match TRBD2. The CDR3 runs to 14 residues. In germline, CDR1 is SGHVS, CDR2 FQNEAQ. CDR3 loop: CASSPEGGLAGEHF. DNA of the CDR3: TGTGCCAGCAGCCCAGAGGGGGGACTAGCGGGGGAGCACTTC.

This rearrangement joins TRBV5-1 to TRBJ2-7, with 7 bases lining up with TRBD1. This CDR3 is built from 13 residues. The germline V gene has CDR1 SGHRS and CDR2 YFSETQ. Losses at the gene ends were 4 bases for V and 2 bases for J; bases not matched to a gene: 3. The CDR3 DNA reads as TGCGCCAGCAGCCCGGGGACAGCCTACGAGCAGTACTTC. Encoded protein: CASSPGTAYEQYF.